These 26 T cell receptor beta chains were all obtained from the same sample, sequenced in a study of blood T cell dynamics during melanoma immunotherapy. The method was immunoSEQ multiplex PCR; TCRdb's version includes in-frame clones alone and lacks a portion of them. Of 9,500 to 11,000 clones listed, roughly 90% are singletons. Time point indicated: pre-treatment baseline. Sequencing was performed on blood, taken from a patient treated with checkpoint blockade. The receptors come from a human donor with melanoma.

This clone has only one observation. This chain uses TRBV4-1 with TRBJ2-7; D remains ambiguous. CDR1 is MGHRA, CDR2 YSYEKL, per germline. Trimming shortened V by 4 bases and J by 4 bases, and 11 bases separated the two germline ends. CDR3 length: 13 amino acids. In DNA form, the CDR3 reads TGCGCCAGCAGCCCGAGATTGGATTACGAGCAGTACTTC. It encodes CASSPRLDYEQYF.

This chain links TRBV11-2 with TRBJ1-4; tentative D call: TRBD1 (6 bases). Germline V gene data show CDR1 as SGHAT and CDR2 as FQNNGV. V lost 2 bases to trimming and J lost 0 bases, with 16 bases between them. This CDR3 has 18 residues. The CDR3 nucleotides are TGTGCCAGCAGCTTATTGGGGGCAGGGCGAGCAACTAATGAAAAACTGTTTTTT. This encodes CASSLLGAGRATNEKLFF.

The J gene is TRBJ1-2, the V gene TRBV4-1; D may be TRBD1 (6 bases). CDR1 is MGHRA and CDR2 is YSYEKL in the germline V gene. The V gene lost 2 bases and the J gene lost 2 bases, with 12 bases spanning the gap. The CDR3 covers 15 residues. In DNA form, the CDR3 reads TGCGCCAGCAGCCAACAACCGGGGGCCAACTATGGCTACACCTTC. This gives the protein CASSQQPGANYGYTF.

The chain uses TRBV5-1 and TRBJ2-7, with no clear D. The CDR3 covers 12 residues. In germline, CDR1 is SGHRS, CDR2 YFSETQ. Trimming removed 6 bases from V and 4 bases from J, with 11 bases in between. The CDR3 DNA is TGCGCCAGCACGAAACGGATTTACGAGCAGTACGTC. It codes for CASTKRIYEQYV.

J is TRBJ1-4 and V is TRBV7-6, with D unresolved. The germline V gene has CDR1 SGHVS and CDR2 FNYEAQ. Trimming pared 3 bases from V and 11 bases from J, leaving 16 bases between. The CDR3 is 14 residues long. The DNA of the CDR3 is TGTGCCAGCAGCTTGGAACCCCTCGGTTGGAAACTGTTTTTT. As protein: CASSLEPLGWKLFF.

This chain uses TRBV11-2 with TRBJ1-3; unclear D gene. Trimming removed 5 bases at V and 0 bases at J, with 17 bases between. Germline V gene sequence: CDR1 SGHAT, CDR2 FQNNGV. The CDR3 has 17 amino acids. CDR3 sequence: CASSLLRGVFSGNTIYF. The CDR3 DNA sequence: TGTGCCAGCAGCCTCCTCCGTGGAGTCTTCTCTGGAAACACCATATATTTT.

V and J are TRBV11-2 and TRBJ1-4; D unresolved. This CDR3 spans 15 amino acids. CDR1 is SGHAT, CDR2 FQNNGV, per germline. Trimming took 3 bases from V and 0 from J, leaving 8 bases between them. This CDR3 reads CASSLDRSTNEKLFF. The CDR3 region has the DNA TGTGCCAGCAGCTTGGACCGATCAACTAATGAAAAACTGTTTTTT.

The rearrangement links TRBV4-1 to TRBJ2-2; perhaps TRBD1 as D (5 bases). With 3 bases removed from V and 4 bases from J, the gap between germline ends came to 18 bases. Germline CDR1 and CDR2: MGHRA and YSYEKL. This CDR3 region has 17 residues. The CDR3 region is CASSQQGTASLTGELFF. Here the CDR3 DNA reads TGCGCCAGCAGCCAGCAGGGTACAGCGTCCCTCACCGGGGAGCTGTTTTTT.

This chain uses TRBV2 with TRBJ2-7; D is undetermined. The V end lost 5 bases, the J end lost 3 bases, and 5 bases lay between the germline ends. There are 11 residues in the CDR3. Germline loops: CDR1 SNHLY, CDR2 FYNNEI. The CDR3 spells CASSRHYEQYV. The CDR3 DNA follows: TGTGCCAGCAGTCGTCACTACGAGCAGTACGTC.

The CDR3 is CASSLNRQYEAFF. In DNA, the CDR3 is TGTGCCAGCTCACTAAACAGACAGTATGAAGCTTTCTTT. This rearrangement joins TRBV18 to TRBJ1-1, with D possibly TRBD1 on 5 matching bases. The CDR3 is 13 residues long. Deletions cut 4 bases from V and 7 bases from J, with 13 bases between. In germline, CDR1 is KGHSH, CDR2 LQKENI. Drawing the rest from reference TRBV18 and TRBJ1-1, the complete variable domain is NAGVMQNPRHLVRRRGQEARLRCSPMKGHSHVYWYRQLPEEGLKFMVYLQKENIIDESGMPKERFSAEFPKEGPSILRIQQVVRGDSAAYFCASSLNRQYEAFFGQGTRLTVV.

The chain joins TRBV6-5 to TRBJ2-7, with 9 bases identical to TRBD1. The CDR3 contains 15 residues. The germline gives CDR1 MNHEY, CDR2 SVGAGI. V lost 5 bases to trimming and J lost 2 bases; unmatched junction nucleotides: 7. CDR3 sequence (DNA): TGTGCCAGCAGTCTAGGACAGGGGAAGGCCTACGAGCAGTACGTC. Protein: CASSLGQGKAYEQYV.

This chain's CDR3 is CASSLASSVSYNEQFF. DNA for the CDR3: TGCGCCAGCAGCTTGGCGTCTAGCGTGTCCTACAATGAGCAGTTCTTC. The rearrangement uses TRBV5-1 and TRBJ2-1, with a possible D match to TRBD2 (6 bases). Between the trimmed V and J ends, which lost 0 bases and 1 base, there was a span of 11 bases. The germline gives CDR1 SGHRS, CDR2 YFSETQ. The CDR3 covers 16 residues.

The V call is TRBV9, the J call TRBJ1-1; D is undetermined. Germline values: CDR1 SGDLS, CDR2 YYNGEE. Trimming pared 3 bases from V and 3 bases from J, leaving 18 bases between. The CDR3 runs to 16 residues. The CDR3 is CASSGGPRGGDTEAFF. The CDR3, as DNA: TGTGCCAGCAGCGGAGGGCCACGGGGTGGAGACACTGAAGCTTTCTTT.

This rearrangement joins TRBV19 to TRBJ2-1; D unclear. The CDR3 has 13 amino acids. Looked up from germline, CDR1 is LNHDA and CDR2 is SQIVND (reference sequence). V was clipped by 9 bases and J by 3 bases, with 12 bases between them. This CDR3 reads CASNQGFYNEQFF. In DNA, the CDR3 is TGTGCCAGCAACCAAGGGTTCTACAATGAGCAGTTCTTC.

The CDR3 here is CASSPGQGTDTQYF. The DNA for the CDR3 is TGTGCCAGCTCACCCGGACAGGGCACAGATACGCAGTATTTT. This chain uses TRBV18 with TRBJ2-3, with 7 nucleotides matching TRBD1. The J segment lost 1 base and the V segment lost 3 bases, leaving 1 base of the junction unmatched. This CDR3 region has 14 residues. Germline V CDR1 and CDR2: KGHSH, LQKENI. The whole variable domain, filled in from reference TRBV18 and TRBJ2-3, reads NAGVMQNPRHLVRRRGQEARLRCSPMKGHSHVYWYRQLPEEGLKFMVYLQKENIIDESGMPKERFSAEFPKEGPSILRIQQVVRGDSAAYFCASSPGQGTDTQYFGPGTRLTVL.

CDR3 sequence: CASSQQGAYEQYF. In nucleotides, the CDR3 is TGTGCCAGCTCACAACAGGGGGCCTACGAGCAGTACTTC. The rearrangement links TRBV5-5 to TRBJ2-7; 8 nucleotides agree with TRBD1. The germline gives CDR1 SGHKS, CDR2 YYEKEE (reference sequence). This CDR3 region has 13 residues. Trimming removed 7 bases from V and 2 bases from J; junction bases left unmatched: 5.

The chain joins TRBV5-6 to TRBJ2-3; TRBD1 aligns across 12 bases. J was trimmed by 6 bases and V by 4 bases; bases with no gene match: 3. Germline values: CDR1 SGHDT, CDR2 YYEEEE. The CDR3 is made up of 14 amino acids. DNA of the CDR3: TGTGCCAGCAGCCCGGGACAGGGGGCGGATACGCAGTATTTT. Translating it yields CASSPGQGADTQYF.

J is TRBJ2-5 and V is TRBV6-5, with a tentative D call TRBD2 (7 bases). This CDR3 has 14 amino acids. V lost 6 bases and J 4 bases, leaving 15 bases between the germline ends. Germline V lookup: CDR1 MNHEY, CDR2 SVGAGI. This CDR3 is CASRFVRGAETQYF. The CDR3 coding sequence is TGTGCCAGCAGATTCGTCCGGGGGGCAGAGACCCAGTACTTC.

This sequence joins TRBV11-2 and TRBJ1-2, with D possibly matching TRBD1 (5 bases). This CDR3 spans 15 amino acids. Germline CDR1 is SGHAT and CDR2 is FQNNGV. Trimming took 1 base from V and 2 from J, leaving 11 bases between them. In nucleotides, the CDR3 is TGTGCCAGCAGCTTAGTAAGGGGTTGGAACTATGGCTACACCTTC. This translates into CASSLVRGWNYGYTF.

The chain combines TRBV18 with TRBJ1-5; no clear D gene. The V gene's germline CDR1 is KGHSH and CDR2 LQKENI. Trimming took off 4 bases at V and 4 bases at J, with 5 bases between the two ends. CDR3 length equals 12 residues. CDR3 sequence: CASSRRNQPQHF. The DNA of the CDR3 is TGTGCCAGCTCACGGAGAAATCAGCCCCAGCATTTT.

The chain has TRBV5-4 and TRBJ1-2, with 7 bases fitting TRBD1. Trimming cost V 3 bases and J 3 bases; bases outside gene matches: 11. This CDR3 spans 16 amino acids. Germline V gene data show CDR1 as SGHNT and CDR2 as YYREEE (reference sequence). The chain's CDR3 is CASSSLGRGSHYGYTF. The DNA of the CDR3 is TGTGCCAGCAGCTCACTAGGCAGGGGGAGTCACTATGGCTACACCTTC. Based on the CDR3 plus reference TRBV5-4 and TRBJ1-2, the full variable domain is ETGVTQSPTHLIKTRGQQVTLRCSSQSGHNTVSWYQQALGQGPQFIFQYYREEENGRGNFPPRFSGLQFPNYSSELNVNALELDDSALYLCASSSLGRGSHYGYTFGSGTRLTVV.

The chain carries TRBV2 and TRBJ1-1; no reliable D call. The CDR3 is 15 residues long. The germline V gene has CDR1 SNHLY and CDR2 FYNNEI. V lost 2 bases to trimming and J lost 0 bases, with 10 bases between them. The DNA of the CDR3 is TGTGCCAGCAGTGAAAGGAATCTCATGAACACTGAAGCTTTCTTT. Encoded protein: CASSERNLMNTEAFF.

This clone is a singleton in its sample. This chain uses TRBV5-1 with TRBJ2-5; 11 nucleotides agree with TRBD2. In germline, CDR1 is SGHRS, CDR2 YFSETQ. CDR3 size: 15 residues. V was clipped by 4 bases and J by 7 bases; unmatched bases: 9. The CDR3 DNA follows: TGCGCCAGCAGCCGAACTAGCGGGGGCCCGTGGACCCAGTACTTC. Translating gives CASSRTSGGPWTQYF. Variable domain in full (rest from reference TRBV5-1 and TRBJ2-5): KAGVTQTPRYLIKTRGQQVTLSCSPISGHRSVSWYQQTPGQGLQFLFEYFSETQRNKGNFPGRFSGRQFSNSRSEMNVSTLELGDSALYLCASSRTSGGPWTQYFGPGTRLLVL.

V usage is TRBV28 and J usage is TRBJ1-3; D remains ambiguous. The CDR3 has 13 amino acids. The V and J ends lost 3 bases and 0 bases respectively, with 3 bases between them. The germline gives CDR1 MDHEN, CDR2 SYDVKM. CDR3 residues: CASSFGSGNTIYF. In nucleotides, the CDR3 is TGTGCCAGCAGTTTCGGCTCTGGAAACACCATATATTTT. The full variable domain, in which reference TRBV28 and TRBJ1-3 provide the parts outside the CDR3, is DVKVTQSSRYLVKRTGEKVFLECVQDMDHENMFWYRQDPGLGLRLIYFSYDVKMKEKGDIPEGYSVSREKKERFSLILESASTNQTSMYLCASSFGSGNTIYFGEGSWLTVV.

The rearrangement links TRBV11-2 to TRBJ2-2; D is uncertain. Germline V gives CDR1 SGHAT, CDR2 FQNNGV. The CDR3 is made up of 13 amino acids. The germline V and J ends were trimmed by 5 bases and 5 bases, with 9 bases remaining between them. CDR3 bases: TGTGCCAGCAGCCTTGGGTTGACCGGGGAGCTGTTTTTT. Its translation is CASSLGLTGELFF.

CDR3 bases: TGTGCCAGCAGTTCGGACAGGCCCCCTGAAGCTTTCTTT. It specifies CASSSDRPPEAFF. The chain carries TRBV6-5 and TRBJ1-1; 7 nucleotides match TRBD1. Per germline, CDR1 MNHEY and CDR2 SVGAGI. CDR3 size: 13 residues. With V trimmed by 4 bases and J by 6 bases, 5 bases remained unmatched.